Below, 27 T cell receptor beta chains from the same sample are listed, as sequenced in a study of blood T cell repertoires in COVID-19 (dated by TCRdb to 2020 to 2021). Library generation was performed with the immunoSEQ multiplex PCR assay. The table was pulled from immuneACCESS by TCRdb, which kept in-frame rearrangements only. Such tables lose some clones; where checked, under half of the loss comes from unresolved V genes, and the rest has no known cause. This sample comprises about 220,000 clones, about 80% of them detected only once. Approximately 2.9% of the sample lies in the top ten. Sequencing was done on a sample of peripheral blood. All receptors come from a woman aged 25-40 years who had recovered from COVID-19.

The genes are TRBV9 and TRBJ2-7, with 10 positions matching TRBD1. The CDR3 extends over 15 amino acids. V was pared by 2 bases and J by 5 bases, with 7 bases of the junction left unmatched. Germline CDR1 is SGDLS and CDR2 is YYNGEE. CDR3 sequence reads: CASSVSGQGYNEQYF. In DNA, the CDR3 is TGTGCCAGCAGCGTCTCGGGACAGGGGTACAACGAGCAGTACTTC.

The chain couples TRBV11-2 to TRBJ2-3, with TRBD2 matching over 8 bases. J was trimmed by 2 bases and V by 4 bases; bases with no gene match: 8. The germline V gene encodes CDR1 SGHAT and CDR2 FQNNGV. The length of the CDR3 is 16 residues. CDR3 coding DNA: TGTGCCAGCAGCTACGGGCTAGCGGGCGTCACAGATACGCAGTATTTT. Protein product: CASSYGLAGVTDTQYF.

The V gene is TRBV2, the J gene TRBJ2-2; D might be TRBD2 (6 bases). Deletions cut 6 bases from V and 6 bases from J, with 14 bases between. The CDR3 extends over 14 amino acids. Germline assignment: CDR1 SNHLY and CDR2 FYNNEI. Here the CDR3 reads CASRGGISSGELFF. The CDR3 DNA sequence: TGTGCCAGCAGGGGCGGGATAAGTTCCGGGGAGCTGTTTTTT.

V usage is TRBV30 and J usage is TRBJ2-3; D gene unclear. The germline V and J ends were trimmed by 0 bases and 3 bases, with 7 bases remaining between them. Per germline, CDR1 GTSNPN and CDR2 SVGIG (reference sequence). This CDR3 has 13 residues. The chain's CDR3 is CAWSVIATDTQYF. The DNA for the CDR3 is TGTGCCTGGAGTGTAATAGCAACAGATACGCAGTATTTT. Combining the CDR3 with reference TRBV30 and TRBJ2-3 gives the whole variable domain SQTIHQWPATLVQPVGSPLSLECTVEGTSNPNLYWYRQAAGRGLQLLFYSVGIGQISSEVPQNLSASRPQDRQFILSSKKLLLSDSGFYLCAWSVIATDTQYFGPGTRLTVL.

The genes are TRBV25-1 and TRBJ2-2; D not resolved. V gave up 1 base and J gave up 9 bases, with 3 bases separating them. This CDR3 spans 11 amino acids. CDR1 is MGHDK, CDR2 SYGVNS, per germline. The CDR3 bases are TGTGCCAGCAGTGAATTCTGGGAGCTGTTTTTT. Its translation: CASSEFWELFF.

This chain connects TRBV7-9 to TRBJ2-1; D uncertain. Germline V lookup: CDR1 SEHNR, CDR2 FQNEAQ (reference sequence). The V end lost 2 bases, the J end lost 6 bases, and 8 bases lay between the germline ends. The CDR3 contains 13 residues. The CDR3 nucleotides read TGTGCCAGCAGCTTAACCAGTCCCAATGAGCAGTTCTTC. Residues: CASSLTSPNEQFF.

The chain combines TRBV2 with TRBJ1-5; 9 bases are a match to TRBD1. CDR1 is SNHLY and CDR2 is FYNNEI in the germline V gene. J gave up 0 bases and V 5 bases, and 5 bases lay outside the gene matches. This CDR3 region has 16 residues. In DNA form, the CDR3 reads TGTGCCAGCAGTACCGGGACAGGGTATAGCAATCAGCCCCAGCATTTT. Its protein is CASSTGTGYSNQPQHF.

The V and J genes are TRBV12-3 or TRBV12-4 and TRBJ1-3; D not certain. Trimming removed 9 bases at V and 0 bases at J, with 9 bases between. The CDR3 has 13 residues. The CDR3, as DNA: TGTGCCAGTACGGTCTACTCTGGAAACACCATATATTTT. Translation: CASTVYSGNTIYF.

V is TRBV29-1 and J is TRBJ1-1; the D gene is possibly TRBD1 (6 bases). CDR1 is SQVTM, CDR2 ANQGSEA, per germline. Deletions cut 6 bases from V and 1 base from J, with 15 bases between. The CDR3 has 14 amino acids. This chain's CDR3 is CSVGQSSWNTEAFF. CDR3 DNA: TGCAGCGTGGGACAATCCTCCTGGAACACTGAAGCTTTCTTT.

The chain recombines TRBV4-2 with TRBJ2-2; 9 bases line up with TRBD2. J lost 2 bases, V lost 5 bases, and 6 bases had no gene match. Germline V gene lookup returns CDR1 LGHNA and CDR2 YNFKEQ. The CDR3 contains 16 residues. CDR3 sequence: CASSIRLADNTGELFF. CDR3 sequence (DNA): TGTGCCAGCAGCATCCGACTAGCGGATAACACCGGGGAGCTGTTTTTT.

The rearrangement uses TRBV14 and TRBJ2-1; the match to TRBD2 covers 7 bases. Germline V gene sequence: CDR1 SGHDN, CDR2 FVKESK. With V trimmed by 3 bases and J by 5 bases, 13 bases remained unmatched. The CDR3 extends over 17 amino acids. The CDR3 spells CASSHRRSSGQDNEQFF. The CDR3 nucleotides read TGTGCCAGCAGCCATCGAAGGAGTAGCGGGCAGGACAATGAGCAGTTCTTC.

This rearrangement joins TRBV28 to TRBJ1-1; TRBD1 matches at 9 bases. Germline V gene lookup returns CDR1 MDHEN and CDR2 SYDVKM. This CDR3 has 16 amino acids. V shed 6 bases and J 5 bases; nucleotides not matched to a gene: 13. CDR3 residues: CASRYRQGEGRTEAFF. In DNA form, the CDR3 reads TGTGCCAGCAGATATCGACAGGGGGAAGGTAGGACTGAAGCTTTCTTT.

The chain joins TRBV27 to TRBJ2-3; D might be TRBD2 (6 bases). V was pared by 7 bases and J by 1 base, with 12 bases between. Germline V gene data show CDR1 as MNHEY and CDR2 as SMNVEV (reference sequence). The CDR3 has 14 amino acids. The CDR3 sequence is CASKWSSGTDTQYF. The CDR3 region has the DNA TGTGCCAGCAAATGGTCTAGCGGCACAGATACGCAGTATTTT.

The rearrangement links TRBV5-1 to TRBJ2-7; TRBD2 matches at 11 bases. Germline V gives CDR1 SGHRS, CDR2 YFSETQ. This CDR3 is built from 15 residues. V shed 4 bases and J 2 bases; nucleotides not matched to a gene: 5. The CDR3 loop is CASSPGLAAAYEQYF. The CDR3 DNA follows: TGCGCCAGCAGCCCGGGACTAGCGGCCGCCTACGAGCAGTACTTC. Variable domain in full (rest from reference TRBV5-1 and TRBJ2-7): KAGVTQTPRYLIKTRGQQVTLSCSPISGHRSVSWYQQTPGQGLQFLFEYFSETQRNKGNFPGRFSGRQFSNSRSEMNVSTLELGDSALYLCASSPGLAAAYEQYFGPGTRLTVT.

This clone was recorded once. The J gene is TRBJ2-5, the V gene TRBV2; 11 bases agree with TRBD1. The V and J ends lost 7 bases and 4 bases, in that order; junction bases with no gene match: 8. This CDR3 is 15 amino acids long. Germline V gene data show CDR1 as SNHLY and CDR2 as FYNNEI. The CDR3 sequence is CASTADRGRLETQYF. The CDR3, as DNA: TGTGCCAGCACCGCGGACAGGGGGCGGTTAGAGACCCAGTACTTC.

V gene TRBV6-5 combines with J gene TRBJ1-1, with 8 bases that match TRBD1. The length of the CDR3 is 14 residues. In germline, CDR1 is MNHEY, CDR2 SVGAGI. V trimming: 5 bases; J trimming: 2 bases; junction bases outside the gene matches: 4. CDR3 nucleotide sequence: TGTGCCAGCAGTCGGACAGGGTTTAACACTGAAGCTTTCTTT. Its protein product is CASSRTGFNTEAFF.

This sequence joins TRBV7-3 and TRBJ2-1; 12 bases agree with TRBD2. Trimming at V came to 5 bases and at J to 4 bases, leaving 6 bases not matched to a gene. The CDR3 has 16 amino acids. From germline, CDR1 is SGHTA and CDR2 FQGTGA. The CDR3 nucleotides are TGTGCCAGCAGCGTGACTAGCGGGAGTTTATACAATGAGCAGTTCTTC. It translates to CASSVTSGSLYNEQFF.

The chain carries TRBV27 and TRBJ1-1; 10 bases are shared with TRBD1. Germline-derived CDR1 and CDR2 are MNHEY and SMNVEV (reference sequence). This CDR3 is 14 amino acids long. Germline trimming cut 5 bases from V and 4 bases from J; bases unmatched to any gene: 4. CDR3 loop: CASSLDRGGTEAFF. As DNA, the CDR3 is TGTGCCAGCAGTCTGGACAGGGGGGGCACTGAAGCTTTCTTT.

This rearrangement joins TRBV7-9 to TRBJ2-2; D is perhaps TRBD1 (5 bases). V shed 7 bases and J shed 6 bases, with 9 bases lying between them. Germline lookup yields CDR1 SEHNR and CDR2 FQNEAQ (reference sequence). CDR3 length: 12 amino acids. Here the CDR3 DNA reads TGTGCCAGCATGAAGGGGCCCGGGGAGCTGTTTTTT. This codes for CASMKGPGELFF.

The CDR3 spells CASSLTLAGGTGELFF. The CDR3 coding sequence is TGTGCCAGCAGCCTTACCCTAGCGGGAGGGACCGGGGAGCTGTTTTTT. The chain couples TRBV5-4 to TRBJ2-2, with 12 nucleotides matching TRBD2. CDR3 length: 16 amino acids. J gave up 5 bases and V 4 bases, and 6 bases lay outside the gene matches. Germline V gene sequence: CDR1 SGHNT, CDR2 YYREEE (reference sequence).

The chain links TRBV4-1 to TRBJ2-7; D is uncertain. The CDR3 covers 14 residues. CDR1 MGHRA and CDR2 YSYEKL come from the germline V gene. V was trimmed by 0 bases and J by 3 bases, leaving 9 bases between them. CDR3 DNA: TGCGCCAGCAGCCAAGAGACGGGTTACTACGAGCAGTACTTC. Translated, it gives CASSQETGYYEQYF.

V and J are TRBV9 and TRBJ1-2; D is possibly TRBD1 (6 bases). Germline V gene sequence: CDR1 SGDLS, CDR2 YYNGEE. The V gene lost 2 bases and the J gene lost 9 bases, with 11 bases spanning the gap. The CDR3 contains 12 residues. In DNA, the CDR3 is TGTGCCAGCAGCGTGTCGGGGGGCCGCTACACCTTC. Its translation is CASSVSGGRYTF.

The rearrangement joins TRBV6-5 to TRBJ1-5; 7 bases are shared with TRBD1. This CDR3 region has 15 residues. Germline loops: CDR1 MNHEY, CDR2 SVGAGI. The trim removed 6 bases at V and 4 bases at J, leaving 9 bases unmatched. The CDR3 DNA sequence: TGTGCCAGCAGACCGACAGGGCCGCTAAATCAGCCCCAGCATTTT. Residues: CASRPTGPLNQPQHF.

The rearrangement uses TRBV2 and TRBJ2-7; 7 bases align to TRBD1. Looked up from germline, CDR1 is SNHLY and CDR2 is FYNNEI. This CDR3 region has 14 residues. The V gene end was trimmed by 6 bases and the J gene end by 0 bases; junction bases not matched to a gene: 5. CDR3 loop: CASREDRSSYEQYF. CDR3 nucleotide sequence: TGTGCCAGCAGGGAGGACAGGAGCTCCTACGAGCAGTACTTC. The full variable domain, in which reference TRBV2 and TRBJ2-7 provide the parts outside the CDR3, is EPEVTQTPSHQVTQMGQEVILRCVPISNHLYFYWYRQILGQKVEFLVSFYNNEISEKSEIFDDQFSVERPDGSNFTLKIRSTKLEDSAMYFCASREDRSSYEQYFGPGTRLTVT.

The chain links TRBV5-1 to TRBJ2-1, with TRBD2 matching over 9 bases. Germline CDR1 is SGHRS and CDR2 is YFSETQ. Trimming took 4 bases from V and 7 from J; bases not matched to a gene: 18. The CDR3 covers 18 residues. The CDR3 DNA is TGCGCCAGCAGCCACAAAGGGACTAGCAAATCCAGAGGAAATGAGCAGTTCTTC. Translating it yields CASSHKGTSKSRGNEQFF.

The rearrangement uses TRBV6-5 and TRBJ1-2; D is undetermined. The CDR3 has 13 residues. Trimming left V 5 bases short and J 4 bases short, with 11 bases between. In germline, CDR1 is MNHEY, CDR2 SVGAGI. Here the CDR3 reads CASSHEYSYGYTF. DNA of the CDR3: TGTGCCAGCAGTCACGAGTATAGCTATGGCTACACCTTC.

To note about this clone: One end of the junction is discordant with germline, which a read error may explain. V usage is TRBV7-7 and J usage is TRBJ1-1; D not resolved. The CDR3 is made up of 13 amino acids. Per the germline V gene, CDR1 is SSHAT and CDR2 is FNYEAQ (reference sequence). The CDR3 bases are TGTGCTAGCAGCTTGTCACAGAACACTGAAGCTTTCTTT. It is translated as CASSLSQNTEAFF.